The entry below describes one TCR beta chain. What it binds is not known. This sample was taken from a study of T cells expressing NK-cell markers. Overall study context: From sorted CD3+CD56+NKG2C+, CD3+CD56+NKG2C- and CD3+CD56-NKG2C+ T cells came the TCR beta repertoires. Points from the study as a whole: The contribution of dominant NKG2C+ clonotypes to CD8+ T cells in roughly six donors was roughly 1.0-7.0%.

The germline CDR1 and CDR2 sequences are SGHTA and FQGNSA. CDR3 length equals 15 residues. TCRdb processed the 5' RACE reads again and assigns one entry to each CDR3 protein, with no DNA. Found here are around 140,000 distinct CDR3 sequences; the top ten clones hold about 12%. The clonotype comes from a man younger than 35 in good health. The sample was blood T cells: a sorted CD56 or NKG2C T cell subset, CD4+ or CD8+ T cells, or bulk PBMC T cells (not recorded which). This chain connects TRBV7-2 to TRBJ2-2; TCRdb's D call of TRBD1 is untestable without DNA. The CDR3 reads CASSLLDRAPGELFF.